One sample yielded the 18 T cell receptor beta chains listed below, sequenced in a study of radiotherapy plus CTLA-4 blockade in lung cancer. Sequencing was performed with immunoSEQ multiplex PCR; in TCRdb, only in-frame clones are kept and a portion is missing. The data hold fewer than 150,000 clones, with roughly 80% observed a single time. The sequences come from peripheral blood, collected from a patient treated with radiotherapy plus ipilimumab. These receptors were collected from a human donor with non-small cell lung cancer who had a partial response to radiotherapy plus ipilimumab.

The CDR3 DNA is TGTGCCAGCAGCTTATATCTCGGGGCTGAAGCTTTCTTT. It is translated as CASSLYLGAEAFF. The chain combines TRBV11-3 with TRBJ1-1; D call uncertain. From germline, CDR1 is SGHNT and CDR2 YENEEA. V was trimmed by 2 bases and J by 6 bases, leaving 10 bases between them. The CDR3 covers 13 residues. Variable domain in full (rest from reference TRBV11-3 and TRBJ1-1): EAGVVQSPRYKIIEKKQPVAFWCNPISGHNTLYWYLQNLGQGPELLIRYENEEAVDDSQLPKDRFSAERLKGVDSTLKIQPAELGDSAVYLCASSLYLGAEAFFGQGTRLTVV.

The chain joins TRBV28 to TRBJ1-2; 7 bases line up with TRBD1. There are 13 residues in the CDR3. V lost 3 bases to trimming and J lost 6 bases; unmatched junction nucleotides: 4. CDR1 and CDR2 (germline): MDHEN, SYDVKM. CDR3 region: CASSFSGTDGYTF. The CDR3, as DNA: TGTGCCAGCAGTTTTAGCGGGACAGATGGCTACACCTTC.

The table lists this clone with a few counts. The chain combines TRBV28 with TRBJ2-7, with TRBD1 matching 8 bases. Germline V gene lookup returns CDR1 MDHEN and CDR2 SYDVKM. This CDR3 has 15 amino acids. With V trimmed by 1 base and J by 2 bases, 4 bases remained unmatched. The DNA for the CDR3 is TGTGCCAGCAGTTTATTGGACAGGGTGCCCTACGAGCAGTACTTC. This translates into CASSLLDRVPYEQYF.

CDR3 sequence reads: CASNLGQGRGNTEAFF. CDR3 DNA sequence: TGTGCCAGCAACTTGGGACAGGGTAGGGGGAACACTGAAGCTTTCTTT. V gene TRBV28 combines with J gene TRBJ1-1; TRBD1 matches at 9 bases. Germline CDR1 reads MDHEN; CDR2 reads SYDVKM. The CDR3 is made up of 16 amino acids. V shed 7 bases and J 1 base; nucleotides not matched to a gene: 10.

J is TRBJ1-2 and V is TRBV19, with 7 bases fitting TRBD1. Losses at the gene ends were 1 base for V and 0 bases for J; bases not matched to a gene: 8. Germline values: CDR1 LNHDA, CDR2 SQIVND (reference sequence). This CDR3 region has 17 residues. CDR3 nucleotides: TGTGCCAGTAGTATAGGGGACAGCCACGTCTCTAACTATGGCTACACCTTC. Its translation: CASSIGDSHVSNYGYTF.

This clone was picked up a small number of times. This sequence joins TRBV5-6 and TRBJ2-7; 9 bases match TRBD1. The CDR3 contains 16 residues. With 1 base clipped from V and 4 bases from J, the junction kept 9 bases outside the gene matches. Germline CDR1 SGHDT, CDR2 YYEEEE. The CDR3 protein is CASSLRTTGGYYEQYF. The CDR3, as DNA: TGTGCCAGCAGCTTGAGAACTACAGGGGGCTATTACGAGCAGTACTTC. Drawing the rest from reference TRBV5-6 and TRBJ2-7, the complete variable domain is DAGVTQSPTHLIKTRGQQVTLRCSPKSGHDTVSWYQQALGQGPQFIFQYYEEEERQRGNFPDRFSGHQFPNYSSELNVNALLLGDSALYLCASSLRTTGGYYEQYFGPGTRLTVT.

This clone was seen only a few times. This chain uses TRBV28 with TRBJ1-5; possibly TRBD1 for D (5 bases). The CDR3 spans 13 residues. Germline V CDR1 and CDR2: MDHEN, SYDVKM. Deletions cut 6 bases from V and 7 bases from J, with 13 bases between. CDR3 nucleotides: TGTGCCAGCAGGGTCCAGGGTGGCCAGCCCCAGCATTTT. As protein: CASRVQGGQPQHF.

The chain links TRBV6-5 to TRBJ2-2, with no clear D. The germline V gene has CDR1 MNHEY and CDR2 SVGAGI. V shed 2 bases and J shed 7 bases, with 11 bases lying between them. This CDR3 contains 14 residues. CDR3 sequence reads: CASSYKPYGGELFF. In DNA, the CDR3 is TGTGCCAGCAGTTACAAACCCTATGGCGGGGAGCTGTTTTTT.

The V and J genes are TRBV28 and TRBJ1-2, with a weak D call TRBD1 (6 bases). The CDR3 is made up of 15 amino acids. The germline CDR1 and CDR2 sequences are MDHEN and SYDVKM. The V end was cut by 4 bases, the J end by 5 bases, with 17 bases between. The CDR3, as DNA: TGTGCCAGCAGTTGGATAAAGGACAGCCCATATGGCTACACCTTC. It specifies CASSWIKDSPYGYTF.

The rearrangement joins TRBV6-5 to TRBJ1-1, with D unclear. CDR1 and CDR2 (germline): MNHEY, SVGAGI. This CDR3 has 15 amino acids. Deletions cut 8 bases from V and 1 base from J, with 17 bases between. CDR3 in amino acids: CASRFSQAGNTEAFF. CDR3 nucleotides: TGTGCCAGCCGCTTTTCGCAGGCGGGGAACACTGAAGCTTTCTTT.

Here the CDR3 reads CAWTQGTYEKLFF. The CDR3 DNA reads as TGTGCCTGGACCCAGGGGACCTACGAAAAACTGTTTTTT. The chain carries TRBV30 and TRBJ1-4, with D possibly being TRBD1 (6 bases). V lost 4 bases and J 8 bases, leaving 14 bases between the germline ends. Germline V lookup: CDR1 GTSNPN, CDR2 SVGIG (reference sequence). The CDR3 is 13 residues long.

Points on this clone: The junction and the germline gene differ at one end; a read error may be behind it. CDR3 protein: CASSPNPSGRGADTRYF. CDR3 nucleotide sequence: TGTGCCAGCTCACCTAACCCTAGCGGGAGAGGGGCAGATACGCGGTATTTT. The chain has TRBV18 and TRBJ2-3; 10 positions match TRBD2. The CDR3 totals 17 residues. Germline CDR1 and CDR2: KGHSH and LQKENI.

This clone was seen only once. The chain carries TRBV10-2 and TRBJ2-7; TRBD2 might be the D (6 bases). The V and J ends lost 6 bases and 6 bases respectively, with 15 bases between them. The CDR3 totals 13 residues. CDR1 WSHSY and CDR2 SAAADI come from the germline V gene. This CDR3 reads CASRPGSGSEQYV. The CDR3 DNA is TGCGCCAGCAGGCCCGGGAGCGGCTCCGAGCAGTACGTC.

V usage is TRBV7-9 and J usage is TRBJ1-5; D is undetermined. The germline CDR1 and CDR2 sequences are SEHNR and FQNEAQ (reference sequence). The CDR3 loop spans 12 amino acids. The V and J ends lost 2 bases and 5 bases respectively, with 4 bases between them. CDR3 amino acids: CASSLLDQPQHF. CDR3 in DNA: TGTGCCAGCAGCTTACTAGATCAGCCCCAGCATTTT.

This chain connects TRBV5-6 to TRBJ2-2, with TRBD1 matching over 11 bases. This CDR3 contains 15 residues. The V segment lost 0 bases and the J segment 6 bases; nucleotides outside the gene matches: 1. Germline V gene lookup returns CDR1 SGHDT and CDR2 YYEEEE. The CDR3 DNA reads as TGTGCCAGCAGCTTGGAGGGACAGGGGGCCGGGGAGCTGTTTTTT. This sequence encodes CASSLEGQGAGELFF.

The chain recombines TRBV10-3 with TRBJ2-5; TRBD2 aligns across 7 bases. This CDR3 has 13 amino acids. The V gene end was trimmed by 10 bases and the J gene end by 1 base; junction bases not matched to a gene: 6. Germline CDR1 and CDR2: ENHRY and SYGVKD. In DNA, the CDR3 is TGTGCCACCGCGACGGGGGGCCAAGAGACCCAGTACTTC. Translated: CATATGGQETQYF.

V gene TRBV5-3 combines with J gene TRBJ1-4, with TRBD1 identical over 7 bases. TRBV5-3 belongs to the ORF category, with a function that is uncertain. This CDR3 region has 14 residues. J gave up 7 bases and V 3 bases, and 6 bases lay outside the gene matches. The CDR3 DNA follows: TGTGCCAGAAGCTCGACAGGGACGGGTGAAAAACTGTTTTTT. Translating it yields CARSSTGTGEKLFF.

The chain combines TRBV7-2 with TRBJ1-2; 9 bases agree with TRBD1. Germline V gene data show CDR1 as SGHTA and CDR2 as FQGNSA. This CDR3 is built from 16 residues. Trimming removed 5 bases from V and 6 bases from J; junction bases left unmatched: 13. CDR3 sequence: CASSPGGGQGLNGYTF. The CDR3 DNA follows: TGTGCCAGCAGCCCAGGGGGGGGACAGGGTTTAAATGGCTACACCTTC.